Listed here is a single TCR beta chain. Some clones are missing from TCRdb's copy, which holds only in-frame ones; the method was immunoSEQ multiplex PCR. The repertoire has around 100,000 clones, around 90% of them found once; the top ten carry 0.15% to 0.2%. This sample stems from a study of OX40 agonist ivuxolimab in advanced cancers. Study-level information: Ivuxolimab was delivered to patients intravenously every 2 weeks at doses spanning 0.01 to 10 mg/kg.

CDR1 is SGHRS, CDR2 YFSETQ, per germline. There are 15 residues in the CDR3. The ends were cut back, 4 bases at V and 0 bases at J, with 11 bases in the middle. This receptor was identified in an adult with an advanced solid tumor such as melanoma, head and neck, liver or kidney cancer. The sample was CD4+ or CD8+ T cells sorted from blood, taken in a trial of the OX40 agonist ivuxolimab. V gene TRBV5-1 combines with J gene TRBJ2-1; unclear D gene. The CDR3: CASSQTVSSYNEQFF. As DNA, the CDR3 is TGCGCCAGCAGCCAAACTGTTAGCTCCTACAATGAGCAGTTCTTC.